The 18 T cell receptor beta chains given below trace back to one sample, sequenced in a study of blood T cell repertoires in COVID-19 (dated by TCRdb to 2019 to 2021). The method behind the library was the immunoSEQ multiplex PCR assay. TCRdb holds this immuneACCESS table with in-frame rearrangements only. Some clones are missing; in checked studies, unresolved V genes explain under half, and the rest has no known cause. The sample yields roughly 200,000 clones; 85% were counted once. Roughly 20% of the sample rests with the top ten. Sequencing was carried out using PBMCs or T cells enriched from blood (not recorded which). The receptors here all came from a man in his forties who had recovered from COVID-19.

The chain links TRBV7-3 to TRBJ2-2; 8 positions match TRBD1. Germline V CDR1 and CDR2: SGHTA, FQGTGA. The V and J ends lost 5 bases and 7 bases, in that order; junction bases with no gene match: 9. The CDR3 covers 15 residues. Here the CDR3 reads CASSNAQGAGGELFF. Here the CDR3 DNA reads TGTGCCAGCAGCAACGCCCAGGGGGCCGGCGGGGAGCTGTTTTTT.

V is TRBV28 and J is TRBJ2-1; D gene unclear. Trimming pared 6 bases from V and 5 bases from J, leaving 14 bases between. Germline V gene sequence: CDR1 MDHEN, CDR2 SYDVKM. CDR3 length: 14 amino acids. The DNA for the CDR3 is TGTGCCAGCAGAGATAGAGCGTTGAACAATGAGCAGTTCTTC. Protein: CASRDRALNNEQFF.

DNA for the CDR3: TGTGCCAGCAGGGGACAGCATAGCAATCAGCCCCAGCATTTT. Translating gives CASRGQHSNQPQHF. The chain carries TRBV2 and TRBJ1-5; 7 positions agree with TRBD1. CDR1 and CDR2 (germline): SNHLY, FYNNEI. V shed 6 bases, J shed 0 bases, and the junction held 2 bases outside the gene matches. This CDR3 has 14 residues.

This chain uses TRBV2 with TRBJ1-2, with D perhaps matching TRBD1 (5 bases). Germline loops: CDR1 SNHLY, CDR2 FYNNEI. With 8 bases removed from V and 8 bases from J, the gap between germline ends came to 15 bases. The CDR3 sequence is 12 residues long. CDR3 in DNA: TGTGCCAGCCAGTTGGGGGGTAGGGGCTACACCTTC. Translated: CASQLGGRGYTF. The variable domain in full, completed from reference TRBV2 and TRBJ1-2, reads EPEVTQTPSHQVTQMGQEVILRCVPISNHLYFYWYRQILGQKVEFLVSFYNNEISEKSEIFDDQFSVERPDGSNFTLKIRSTKLEDSAMYFCASQLGGRGYTFGSGTRLTVV.

This clone has more than one count but fewer than ten. The rearrangement joins TRBV28 to TRBJ1-2, with 8 nucleotides matching TRBD1. This CDR3 has 16 amino acids. J lost 7 bases, V lost 4 bases, and 14 bases had no gene match. CDR1 and CDR2 (germline): MDHEN, SYDVKM. The CDR3 DNA is TGTGCCAGCAGTTCCCCTTTAGACAGGGGAAAGGGTGGCTACACCTTC. This sequence encodes CASSSPLDRGKGGYTF.

The chain has TRBV11-2 and TRBJ2-2; possible D gene TRBD1, 5 bases. The V and J ends lost 8 bases and 3 bases respectively, with 16 bases between them. The CDR3 runs to 15 residues. In germline, CDR1 is SGHAT, CDR2 FQNNGV. CDR3 residues: CASSPSSGHTGELFF. CDR3 nucleotides: TGTGCCAGCTCTCCGTCCTCAGGGCACACCGGGGAGCTGTTTTTT.

Remarks on this clone: A single base separates this from a much larger clone, so it may be a read error. V and J are TRBV2 and TRBJ1-2; the match to TRBD1 covers 7 bases. The CDR3 is made up of 13 amino acids. V lost 4 bases, J lost 3 bases, and 2 bases stayed unmatched. CDR1 and CDR2 from the germline V gene are SNHLY and FYNNEI. CDR3 sequence reads: CASSGQGDYGYTF. CDR3 DNA sequence: TGTGCCAGCAGTGGACAGGGAGACTATGGCTACACCTTC.

J is TRBJ2-6 and V is TRBV6-2 or TRBV6-3; D may be TRBD2 (5 bases). The germline CDR1 and CDR2 sequences are MNHEY and SVGEGT. Trimming removed 2 bases from V and 1 base from J, with 6 bases in between. The CDR3 consists of 15 residues. CDR3 amino acids: CASSYRGSGANVLTF. The CDR3 nucleotides are TGTGCCAGCAGTTACCGAGGGTCTGGGGCCAACGTCCTGACTTTC.

The V call is TRBV28, the J call TRBJ1-2, with 8 nucleotides matching TRBD1. With V trimmed by 5 bases and J by 4 bases, 6 bases remained unmatched. The CDR3 totals 14 residues. Per the germline V gene, CDR1 is MDHEN and CDR2 is SYDVKM. Written as DNA, the CDR3 is TGTGCCAGCAGTCCTCAGGACAGGGTCTATGGCTACACCTTC. Protein sequence: CASSPQDRVYGYTF.

This rearrangement joins TRBV3-1 (or the pseudogene TRBV3-2) to TRBJ1-1, with D perhaps TRBD1 (5 bases). Germline values: CDR1 LGHDT, CDR2 YNNKEL (reference sequence). Trimming took off 4 bases at V and 3 bases at J, with 15 bases between the two ends. The CDR3 covers 15 residues. Here the CDR3 DNA reads TGTGCCAGCAGCCGCTTAACCGGGACTGACACTGAAGCTTTCTTT. It yields the protein CASSRLTGTDTEAFF.

This clone was observed a handful of times. The rearrangement uses TRBV3-1 (or the pseudogene TRBV3-2) and TRBJ2-1; no definite D call. Trimming removed 0 bases at V and 5 bases at J, with 8 bases between. Germline V gives CDR1 LGHDT, CDR2 YNNKEL (reference sequence). There are 14 residues in the CDR3. The CDR3 DNA sequence: TGTGCCAGCAGCCAAGAGTGGGCAAACAATGAGCAGTTCTTC. Translation: CASSQEWANNEQFF.

This clone was counted once. The gene calls are TRBV19 and TRBJ2-3; 15 bases line up with TRBD2. The V segment lost 5 bases and the J segment 8 bases; nucleotides outside the gene matches: 2. From germline, CDR1 is LNHDA and CDR2 SQIVND (reference sequence). This CDR3 is built from 14 residues. The CDR3 DNA follows: TGTGCCAGTAGTGGACTAGCGGGAGGGGGTACGCAGTATTTT. It specifies CASSGLAGGGTQYF. Supplemented by reference TRBV19 and TRBJ2-3, the full variable domain reads DGGITQSPKYLFRKEGQNVTLSCEQNLNHDAMYWYRQDPGQGLRLIYYSQIVNDFQKGDIAEGYSVSREKKESFPLTVTSAQKNPTAFYLCASSGLAGGGTQYFGPGTRLTVL.

The chain couples TRBV5-1 to TRBJ1-1; unclear D gene. Germline V gene sequence: CDR1 SGHRS, CDR2 YFSETQ. V lost 4 bases to trimming and J lost 1 base, with 14 bases between them. CDR3 length: 15 residues. CDR3 DNA: TGCGCCAGCAGCCCGGGGTTGGCAGCGAACACTGAAGCTTTCTTT. It is translated as CASSPGLAANTEAFF.

The chain carries TRBV7-2 and TRBJ1-5, with 7 positions matching TRBD1. V shed 5 bases and J 5 bases; nucleotides not matched to a gene: 6. CDR3 size: 14 residues. Germline V CDR1 and CDR2: SGHTA, FQGNSA. In DNA, the CDR3 is TGTGCCAGCAGCGTGACAGGGCCCTATCAGCCCCAGCATTTT. Translated, it gives CASSVTGPYQPQHF.

CDR3 nucleotide sequence: TGTGCCAGCAGCCAACAATCAGGAATGGGGGAGGCTACCTACGAGCAGTACTTC. It translates to CASSQQSGMGEATYEQYF. The chain links TRBV13 to TRBJ2-7; possibly TRBD2 for D (6 bases). V shed 5 bases and J shed 2 bases, with 25 bases lying between them. The CDR3 sequence is 18 residues long. Per the germline V gene, CDR1 is PRHDT and CDR2 is FYEKMQ (reference sequence).

The chain combines TRBV10-3 with TRBJ2-7; the match to TRBD1 covers 8 bases. The CDR3 is 15 amino acids. CDR1 and CDR2 from the germline V gene are ENHRY and SYGVKD. The V gene end was trimmed by 1 base and the J gene end by 3 bases; junction bases not matched to a gene: 5. CDR3 region: CAISELVGQGYEQYF. The CDR3 nucleotides read TGTGCCATCAGTGAGTTGGTAGGACAGGGCTACGAGCAGTACTTC.

This chain joins TRBV18 and TRBJ1-1; TRBD1 matches at 7 bases. The CDR3 contains 16 residues. Germline CDR1 is KGHSH and CDR2 is LQKENI. Losses at the gene ends were 3 bases for V and 2 bases for J; bases not matched to a gene: 9. The CDR3 nucleotides are TGTGCCAGCTCACCGACGACAGGGATGGGAAACACTGAAGCTTTCTTT. Its translation is CASSPTTGMGNTEAFF. Complete variable domain (other parts from reference TRBV18 and TRBJ1-1): NAGVMQNPRHLVRRRGQEARLRCSPMKGHSHVYWYRQLPEEGLKFMVYLQKENIIDESGMPKERFSAEFPKEGPSILRIQQVVRGDSAAYFCASSPTTGMGNTEAFFGQGTRLTVV.

This clone was counted once. The chain links TRBV9 to TRBJ2-3; D not certain. Trimming removed 3 bases at V and 1 base at J, with 30 bases between. Germline assignment: CDR1 SGDLS and CDR2 YYNGEE. The CDR3 is 21 residues long. The CDR3 DNA follows: TGTGCCAGCAGCGGGCTCGGCGGAACCCGCCGCGGCCCAAAAGGCACAGATACGCAGTATTTT. Translated: CASSGLGGTRRGPKGTDTQYF.